This T cell receptor (beta chain) is from a study of CD8 T cells in Susac syndrome. A quantity of roughly 0.5 to 1 ug RNA underwent reverse transcription using random hexamers. TCRdb re-called the immunoSEQ multiplex PCR reads with MiXCR, one entry per CDR3 protein. Altogether 15,000 to 20,000 distinct CDR3 sequences are present, 85% to 95% being singletons, with the ten largest covering less than 0.3%. Germline CDR1 reads MDHEN; CDR2 reads SYDVKM. The V and J ends lost 5 bases and 0 bases respectively, with 5 bases between them. The CDR3 has 14 amino acids. This rearrangement joins TRBV28 to TRBJ2-6; D is ambiguous. Input material: CD8+ T cells from PBMCs. The TCR comes from a human donor in good health. The CDR3 DNA is TGTGCCAGCAGTGTCCGCTCTGGGGCCAACGTCCTGACTTTC. It codes for CASSVRSGANVLTF.